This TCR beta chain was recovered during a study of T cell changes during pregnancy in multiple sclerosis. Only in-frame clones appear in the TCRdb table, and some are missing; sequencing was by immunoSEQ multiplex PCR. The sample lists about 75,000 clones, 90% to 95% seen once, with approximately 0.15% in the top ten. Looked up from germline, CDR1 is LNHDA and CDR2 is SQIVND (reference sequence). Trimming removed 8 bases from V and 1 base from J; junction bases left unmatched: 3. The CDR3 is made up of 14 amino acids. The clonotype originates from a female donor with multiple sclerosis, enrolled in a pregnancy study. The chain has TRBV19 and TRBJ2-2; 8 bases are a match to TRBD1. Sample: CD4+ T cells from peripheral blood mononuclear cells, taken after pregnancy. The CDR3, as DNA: TGTGCCAGTTCTGGACAGGGGAACACCGGGGAGCTGTTTTTT. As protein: CASSGQGNTGELFF.